These 24 T cell receptor beta chains share one sample of origin, sequenced in a study of T cells after yellow fever vaccination. TCRdb reanalysed the 5' RACE reads using MiXCR and keeps one entry per CDR3 protein. This table holds 500,000 to 650,000 distinct CDR3 sequences, 17% found once. This specimen consisted of PBMCs, obtained 5 to 6 days after the first yellow fever vaccination. The receptors were gathered from a man younger than 35 who received the YFV17D yellow fever vaccine.

V gene TRBV18 combines with J gene TRBJ2-1, with 7 bases aligning to TRBD1. V trimming: 0 bases; J trimming: 0 bases; junction bases outside the gene matches: 2. Per germline, CDR1 KGHSH and CDR2 LQKENI. The CDR3 contains 16 residues. Here the CDR3 reads CASSPPNRGSYNEQFF. The CDR3, as DNA: TGTGCCAGCTCACCACCCAACAGGGGCTCCTACAATGAGCAGTTCTTC.

V and J are TRBV7-2 and TRBJ1-2, with D tentatively TRBD1 (6 bases). The CDR3 totals 14 residues. V shed 5 bases and J shed 7 bases, with 17 bases lying between them. The germline CDR1 and CDR2 sequences are SGHTA and FQGNSA. The CDR3 DNA reads TGTGCCAGCAGCGCACAGGGTTGGATGGCTGGCTACACCTTC. This encodes CASSAQGWMAGYTF.

V usage is TRBV21-1 and J usage is TRBJ2-1; the listed D gene, TRBD2, was not tested against the DNA. TRBV21-1 is flagged as a pseudogene. CDR3 length: 19 amino acids. The CDR3, as DNA: TGTGCCAGCAGCCTACTAGCGGCATATAAACGAGGGTCCTACAATGAGCAGTTCTTC. Residues: CASSLLAAYKRGSYNEQFF.

This chain connects TRBV20-1 to TRBJ2-3; D may be TRBD2 (7 bases). The V and J ends lost 4 bases and 5 bases respectively, with 22 bases between them. This CDR3 contains 16 residues. Germline CDR1 DFQATT, CDR2 SNEGSKA (reference sequence). The chain's CDR3 is CSATRQVGGGRDTQYF. The CDR3 coding sequence is TGCAGTGCTACCCGACAAGTGGGGGGGGGCCGAGATACGCAGTATTTT.

The chain joins TRBV5-1 to TRBJ1-4; a weak D match, TRBD1 (6 bases). Trimming took 7 bases from V and 4 from J, leaving 14 bases between them. The germline V gene has CDR1 SGHRS and CDR2 YFSETQ. The CDR3 totals 14 residues. In nucleotides, the CDR3 is TGCGCCAGCGGCCGGACAGAAAATAATGAAAAACTGTTTTTT. This encodes CASGRTENNEKLFF. The full variable domain, rest sourced from reference TRBV5-1 and TRBJ1-4, is KAGVTQTPRYLIKTRGQQVTLSCSPISGHRSVSWYQQTPGQGLQFLFEYFSETQRNKGNFPGRFSGRQFSNSRSEMNVSTLELGDSALYLCASGRTENNEKLFFGSGTQLSVL.

The rearrangement links TRBV20-1 to TRBJ2-5; D is possibly TRBD2 (6 bases). CDR3 length equals 14 residues. CDR1 DFQATT and CDR2 SNEGSKA come from the germline V gene (reference sequence). The V end was cut by 3 bases, the J end by 5 bases, with 16 bases between. CDR3 DNA: TGCAGTGCTAGGGGCCCGGGGGTGATGGAGACCCAGTACTTC. Protein: CSARGPGVMETQYF.

V gene TRBV20-1 combines with J gene TRBJ2-7, with 7 bases matching TRBD2. CDR3 length equals 15 residues. Germline V gives CDR1 DFQATT, CDR2 SNEGSKA (reference sequence). J was trimmed by 3 bases and V by 5 bases; bases with no gene match: 13. The CDR3 protein is CSAPSRGVGGYEQYF. CDR3 sequence (DNA): TGCAGTGCTCCTAGCCGGGGGGTAGGCGGCTACGAGCAGTACTTC.

CDR3 in DNA: TGTGCCAGCAGCTGGACCGGGGCGTATAATTCACCCCTCCACTTT. Its translation: CASSWTGAYNSPLHF. The genes are TRBV7-3 and TRBJ1-6; possibly TRBD1 for D (5 bases). The CDR3 runs to 15 residues. From germline, CDR1 is SGHTA and CDR2 FQGTGA. Between the trimmed V and J ends, which lost 4 bases and 4 bases, there was a span of 11 bases.

There are a few counts of this clonotype. The rearrangement uses TRBV20-1 and TRBJ2-5, with TRBD1 matching over 9 bases. CDR1 and CDR2 from the germline V gene are DFQATT and SNEGSKA (reference sequence). The CDR3 is made up of 13 amino acids. V shed 6 bases and J 4 bases; nucleotides not matched to a gene: 6. CDR3 DNA sequence: TGCAGTGCGGATCACAGGGGGCCAGAGACCCAGTACTTC. This gives the protein CSADHRGPETQYF.

In this sample, this clonotype turned up a few times. The rearrangement uses TRBV12-3 or TRBV12-4 and TRBJ1-1; D is possibly TRBD1 (6 bases). This CDR3 is 16 amino acids long. Trimming removed 4 bases at V and 7 bases at J, with 22 bases between. The CDR3 is CASSSTYREGDREAFF. Here the CDR3 DNA reads TGTGCCAGCAGTTCTACCTACCGTGAGGGGGACCGTGAAGCTTTCTTT.

This clonotype turned up a few times. CDR3 amino acids: CASSTQGYTEAFF. The CDR3 nucleotides read TGTGCCAGCAGCACCCAGGGGTATACTGAAGCTTTCTTT. The chain has TRBV5-5 and TRBJ1-1, with a weak D call TRBD1 (6 bases). Germline values: CDR1 SGHKS, CDR2 YYEKEE (reference sequence). With 4 bases removed from V and 5 bases from J, the gap between germline ends came to 12 bases. The CDR3 is made up of 13 amino acids. The full variable domain, rest sourced from reference TRBV5-5 and TRBJ1-1, is DAGVTQSPTHLIKTRGQQVTLRCSPISGHKSVSWYQQVLGQGPQFIFQYYEKEERGRGNFPDRFSARQFPNYSSELNVNALLLGDSALYLCASSTQGYTEAFFGQGTRLTVV.

In this sample, this clonotype turned up many times. V usage is TRBV5-1 and J usage is TRBJ1-1; D unresolved. The V end was cut by 0 bases, the J end by 4 bases, with 16 bases between. The germline V gene has CDR1 SGHRS and CDR2 YFSETQ. The CDR3 has 16 amino acids. The CDR3 sequence is CASSLEGLKRLTEAFF. The CDR3 coding sequence is TGCGCCAGCAGCTTGGAGGGCCTAAAACGCCTCACTGAAGCTTTCTTT. The whole variable domain, filled in from reference TRBV5-1 and TRBJ1-1, reads KAGVTQTPRYLIKTRGQQVTLSCSPISGHRSVSWYQQTPGQGLQFLFEYFSETQRNKGNFPGRFSGRQFSNSRSEMNVSTLELGDSALYLCASSLEGLKRLTEAFFGQGTRLTVV.

Only a few counts were recorded for this clonotype. The V gene is TRBV12-3 or TRBV12-4, the J gene TRBJ2-2, with D perhaps TRBD1 or TRBD2 (5 bases each). The CDR3 extends over 16 amino acids. V was pared by 6 bases and J by 3 bases, with 17 bases between. The CDR3 bases are TGTGCCAGCAGCGCCGACAGCGGTGTGTACACCGGGGAGCTGTTTTTT. Translated, it gives CASSADSGVYTGELFF.

V and J are TRBV24-1 and TRBJ1-4; D gene uncertain. CDR3 length: 13 amino acids. Trimming took 4 bases from V and 15 from J, leaving 17 bases between them. CDR1 KGHDR and CDR2 SFDVKD come from the germline V gene. CDR3 coding DNA: TGTGCCACCAGTGACCCCGGCCCAGGAAGGTTGTTTTTT. This translates into CATSDPGPGRLFF.

This rearrangement joins TRBV18 to TRBJ2-6, with D perhaps being TRBD1 or TRBD2 (5 bases each). V lost 1 base and J lost 0, with 13 bases in between. The germline CDR1 and CDR2 sequences are KGHSH and LQKENI. This CDR3 has 18 amino acids. DNA of the CDR3: TGTGCCAGCTCACCACAAACCGGGGCCCTCTCTGGGGCCAACGTCCTGACTTTC. Residues: CASSPQTGALSGANVLTF.

This clonotype has just a few counts. The chain's CDR3 is CASSRPGTGGWDIQYF. CDR3 bases: TGTGCCAGCAGCCGCCCCGGGACAGGGGGTTGGGACATTCAGTACTTC. The chain links TRBV3-1 to TRBJ2-4; 11 positions match TRBD1. V lost 4 bases and J lost 8; bases outside the gene matches: 10. This CDR3 is built from 16 residues. Germline V gene data show CDR1 as LGHDT and CDR2 as YNNKEL (reference sequence).

This clonotype was observed a handful of times. The chain is built from TRBV2 and TRBJ2-1; D unresolved. Germline CDR1 SNHLY, CDR2 FYNNEI. Trimming stripped 4 bases from V and 1 base from J, with 8 bases between. This CDR3 comprises 14 residues. The CDR3 coding sequence is TGTGCCAGCAGTGTCATAGGGTCCTACAATGAGCAGTTCTTC. Translated, it gives CASSVIGSYNEQFF.

This clonotype was counted at least ten times. This chain uses TRBV12-3 or TRBV12-4 with TRBJ1-5, with D tentatively TRBD1 (5 bases). CDR3 length: 15 residues. V was trimmed by 2 bases and J by 2 bases, leaving 10 bases between them. CDR3 in DNA: TGTGCCAGCAGTTTATCGGGGGAGGGCAATCAGCCCCAGCATTTT. Its translation: CASSLSGEGNQPQHF.

The chain carries TRBV4-3 and TRBJ1-1; D unclear. Germline loops: CDR1 LGHNA, CDR2 YSLEER. This CDR3 comprises 14 residues. Trimming cost V 0 bases and J 4 bases, with 9 bases left between them. The CDR3 DNA reads TGCGCCAGCAGCCAAGATCGGCAGGCCACTGAAGCTTTCTTT. It specifies CASSQDRQATEAFF.

This clonotype was seen a handful of times. The rearrangement links TRBV12-3 or TRBV12-4 to TRBJ2-2; D may be TRBD1 or TRBD2 (5 bases each). The CDR3 spans 16 residues. The V end lost 7 bases, the J end lost 0 bases, and 15 bases lay between the germline ends. CDR3 protein: CASTPGLGPNTGELFF. The CDR3 DNA sequence: TGTGCCAGCACCCCCGGTTTGGGACCGAACACCGGGGAGCTGTTTTTT.

This clonotype has only a few counts. The chain combines TRBV4-2 with TRBJ2-1; 9 bases agree with TRBD2. CDR3 length: 14 amino acids. Germline trimming cut 8 bases from V and 4 bases from J; bases unmatched to any gene: 6. Germline-derived CDR1 and CDR2 are LGHNA and YNFKEQ. CDR3 region: CASFLAGPYNEQFF. The CDR3 region has the DNA TGTGCCAGCTTCCTAGCGGGGCCTTACAATGAGCAGTTCTTC.

The rearrangement uses TRBV15 and TRBJ1-2, with D hard to call. Per germline, CDR1 LNHNV and CDR2 YYDKDF (reference sequence). The CDR3 contains 14 residues. Trimming removed 2 bases from V and 3 bases from J, with 10 bases in between. CDR3 sequence: CATSRTYADYGYTF. The CDR3 coding sequence is TGTGCCACCAGCAGAACATATGCTGACTATGGCTACACCTTC.

This rearrangement joins TRBV4-3 to TRBJ2-2; 14 bases fit TRBD2. The CDR3 loop spans 18 amino acids. V trimming: 2 bases; J trimming: 7 bases; junction bases outside the gene matches: 9. Germline CDR1 and CDR2: LGHNA and YSLEER. The CDR3 DNA is TGCGCCAGCAGCCAACGAACCGGGACTAGCGGGGGTCACGGGGAGCTGTTTTTT. It encodes CASSQRTGTSGGHGELFF.

This clonotype was observed a handful of times. This rearrangement joins TRBV24-1 to TRBJ2-3; unclear D gene. V dropped 3 bases and J dropped 2 bases, with 11 bases sitting between them. The germline V gene has CDR1 KGHDR and CDR2 SFDVKD. This CDR3 spans 15 amino acids. The CDR3 protein is CATSDGVISTDTQYF. The CDR3 DNA is TGTGCCACCAGTGATGGGGTTATATCCACAGATACGCAGTATTTT.